The clone carrying this T cell receptor beta chain was seen ten or more times. Antigen unknown. Amplification yielded TCR beta CDR3 regions, with RNA transcripts as the source. When the TCR CDR3 underwent first-round RT-PCR, the HTBI primer set was used. TCRdb called the multiplex PCR reads again in MiXCR, with one record for every CDR3 protein. The table shows fewer than 350,000 distinct CDR3 sequences, with roughly a fifth occurring only once. Germline V gene sequence: CDR1 MNHNS, CDR2 SASEGT. V lost 6 bases to trimming and J lost 7 bases; unmatched junction nucleotides: 6. This CDR3 spans 13 amino acids. The sample originates from a study of T cells in Graves' hyperthyroidism and ophthalmopathy. Stable disease denoted Graves' hyperthyroidism without ophthalmopathy progression within 18 months. Study-level points and caveats: Blood shared most expanded thyroid clonotypes above 0.001. In simple terms, a model built on 13 V-J features told ophthalmopathy apart from stable hyperthyroidism.

Material for sequencing was blood. V usage is TRBV6-1 and J usage is TRBJ1-2, with TRBD1 identical over 9 bases. The TCR sequence derives from a woman aged 50 to 60 with Graves' hyperthyroidism. The CDR3 region has the DNA TGTGCCAGCAGACAGGACAGGGGAATTGGCTACACCTTC. The encoded protein is CASRQDRGIGYTF.